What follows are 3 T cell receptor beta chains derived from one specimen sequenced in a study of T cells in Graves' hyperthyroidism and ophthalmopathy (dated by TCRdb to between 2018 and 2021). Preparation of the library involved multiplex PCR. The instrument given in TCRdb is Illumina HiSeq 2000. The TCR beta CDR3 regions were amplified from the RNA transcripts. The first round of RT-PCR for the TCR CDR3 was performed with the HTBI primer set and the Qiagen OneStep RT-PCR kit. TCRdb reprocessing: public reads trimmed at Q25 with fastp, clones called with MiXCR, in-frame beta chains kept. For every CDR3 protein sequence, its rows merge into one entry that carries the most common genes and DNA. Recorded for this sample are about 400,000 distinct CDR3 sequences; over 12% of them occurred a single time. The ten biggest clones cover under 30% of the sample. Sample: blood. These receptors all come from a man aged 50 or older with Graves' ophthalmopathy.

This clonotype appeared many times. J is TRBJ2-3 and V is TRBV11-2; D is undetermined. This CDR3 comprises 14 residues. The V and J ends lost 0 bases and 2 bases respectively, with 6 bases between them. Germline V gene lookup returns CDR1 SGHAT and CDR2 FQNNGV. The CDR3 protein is CASSLDTLTDTQYF. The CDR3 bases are TGTGCCAGCAGCTTAGATACTCTCACAGATACGCAGTATTTT.

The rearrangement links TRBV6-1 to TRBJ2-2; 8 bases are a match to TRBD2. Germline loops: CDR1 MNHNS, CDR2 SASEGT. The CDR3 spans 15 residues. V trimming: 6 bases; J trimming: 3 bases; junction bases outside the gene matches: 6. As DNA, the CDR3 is TGTGCCAGCAGCCGATCGGGAGGGGACACCGGGGAGCTGTTTTTT. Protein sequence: CASSRSGGDTGELFF.

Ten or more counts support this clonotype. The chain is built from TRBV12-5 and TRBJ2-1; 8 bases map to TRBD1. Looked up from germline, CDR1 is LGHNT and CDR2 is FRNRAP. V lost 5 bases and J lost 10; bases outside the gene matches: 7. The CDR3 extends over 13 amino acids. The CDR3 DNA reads TGTGCTAGTGGTCCAGGGGGCGGTGGAGAGCAGTTCTTC. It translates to CASGPGGGGEQFF. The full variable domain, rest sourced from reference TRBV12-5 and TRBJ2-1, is DARVTQTPRHKVTEMGQEVTMRCQPILGHNTVFWYRQTMMQGLELLAYFRNRAPLDDSGMPKDRFSAEMPDATLATLKIQPSEPRDSAVYFCASGPGGGGEQFFGPGTRLTVL.